This TCR beta chain appears in the sequencing data of a study of spatial heterogeneity in lung cancer. Study-wide results and caveats: Ubiquitous expanded tumor TCRs surfaced in blood more at resection than they did at follow-up.

Time point in this sample: sample taken at primary tumor resection. Whole RNA, isolated from tumor, nontumor lung or frozen PBMC, was sequenced without prior sorting. The donors were approximately 65 patients with non-small cell lung cancer that was early-stage and untreated. All TCR cDNA molecules were individually tagged with a unique molecular identifier. From the 5' RACE reads, TCRdb called clonotypes with MiXCR, one entry per CDR3 protein. The profile covers about 700 distinct CDR3 sequences, with over 45% appearing a single time and 14% taken by the ten largest. Germline lookup yields CDR1 MDHEN and CDR2 SYDVKM. The CDR3 has 14 residues. After removal of 5 bases from V and 5 bases from J, the junction contained 1 base not matched to a gene. As regards this clonotype: Its target is not known. In a library made to pick up alpha chains, this beta chain is a stray read with a size that means little.

This material consisted of PBMCs, taken at surgery. This clonotype was sampled from a male donor with early-stage non-small cell lung cancer. This sequence joins TRBV28 and TRBJ1-6, with TRBD1 matching over 9 bases. DNA for the CDR3: TGTGCCAGCAGTAGGACAGGGGATAATTCACCCCTCCACTTT. It is translated as CASSRTGDNSPLHF.